One and the same sample provided the 20 T cell receptor beta chains below, sequenced in a study of neurological immune-mediated disorders. TCRdb re-called the 5' RACE reads through MiXCR, storing one row per CDR3 protein. The top ten clones hold around 6.7% of a sample with some 60,000 distinct CDR3 sequences, around 10% of them seen once. Time point of the sample: longitudinal time-point 1 (baseline). Sequenced sample: PBMCs. All receptors derive from a male donor with HTLV-1-associated myelopathy (HAM/TSP).

This clonotype appeared many times. The CDR3 is CATKTGGGSNQPQHF. CDR3 in DNA: TGTGCCACCAAAACAGGGGGCGGCAGCAATCAGCCCCAGCATTTT. The J gene is TRBJ1-5, the V gene TRBV15, with 9 bases identical to TRBD1. The CDR3 extends over 15 amino acids. J was trimmed by 1 base and V by 7 bases; bases with no gene match: 5. Germline V gene lookup returns CDR1 LNHNV and CDR2 YYDKDF (reference sequence).

The table lists this clonotype with many counts. V is TRBV28 and J is TRBJ2-7; perhaps TRBD1 as D (5 bases). The germline gives CDR1 MDHEN, CDR2 SYDVKM. Between the trimmed V and J ends, which lost 6 bases and 2 bases, there was a span of 11 bases. This CDR3 comprises 13 residues. CDR3 DNA sequence: TGTGCCAGCAGCGCCGGACACGCCTACGAGCAGTACTTC. Amino acids: CASSAGHAYEQYF.

This clonotype was observed many times. The chain links TRBV20-1 to TRBJ1-5; D is unclear. The CDR3 loop spans 13 amino acids. Between the trimmed V and J ends, which lost 4 bases and 0 bases, there was a span of 7 bases. Germline V gene lookup returns CDR1 DFQATT and CDR2 SNEGSKA (reference sequence). Here the CDR3 reads CSAIPISNQPQHF. DNA for the CDR3: TGCAGTGCTATCCCAATTAGCAATCAGCCCCAGCATTTT.

At least ten counts were recorded for this clonotype. J is TRBJ1-1 and V is TRBV12-3 or TRBV12-4; D ambiguous. This CDR3 spans 15 amino acids. Deletions cut 4 bases from V and 1 base from J, with 13 bases between. The CDR3 nucleotides read TGTGCCAGCAGTTGGAACAATGGAGGGAACACTGAAGCTTTCTTT. The encoded protein is CASSWNNGGNTEAFF.

The sample holds many counts of this clonotype. In DNA, the CDR3 is TGCGCCAGCAGCCAAGGGGCGGGGGGGCTGATAGATACGCAGTATTTT. This gives the protein CASSQGAGGLIDTQYF. The chain is built from TRBV4-3 and TRBJ2-3, with 9 bases that match TRBD2. The CDR3 runs to 16 residues. With V trimmed by 1 base and J by 5 bases, 7 bases remained unmatched. Germline assignment: CDR1 LGHNA and CDR2 YSLEER.

This clonotype was found many times. The rearrangement links TRBV29-1 to TRBJ2-7; 15 bases align to TRBD2. The CDR3 length is 17 residues. The germline V gene has CDR1 SQVTM and CDR2 ANQGSEA. V gave up 6 bases and J gave up 0 bases; unmatched junction bases: 9. The CDR3 nucleotides are TGCAGCGTCCGGGGACTAGCGGGGGGTCCTAGCTCCTACGAGCAGTACTTC. It encodes CSVRGLAGGPSSYEQYF.

This clonotype was seen at least ten times. The CDR3 sequence: CASKLGLASEQYF. CDR3 sequence (DNA): TGTGCCAGCAAGCTTGGACTAGCAAGCGAGCAGTACTTC. The V call is TRBV12-3 or TRBV12-4, the J call TRBJ2-7; 8 positions agree with TRBD2. The junction had 8 bases not matched to a gene; V was cut back by 7 bases and J by 6 bases. The CDR3 is 13 residues long.

This clonotype came up many times. The chain is built from TRBV5-5 and TRBJ2-1; 7 bases fit TRBD2. The CDR3 runs 15 residues. The germline CDR1 and CDR2 sequences are SGHKS and YYEKEE (reference sequence). V gave up 1 base and J gave up 5 bases; unmatched junction bases: 6. The DNA for the CDR3 is TGTGCCAGCAGCTTGTGGGCGGGGGAAAACAATGAGCAGTTCTTC. Amino acid sequence: CASSLWAGENNEQFF.

This clonotype showed up many times. The genes are TRBV12-3 or TRBV12-4 and TRBJ1-5; D is uncertain. CDR3 length: 12 amino acids. V was pared by 7 bases and J by 0 bases, with 4 bases between. As DNA, the CDR3 is TGTGCCAGCAAGGCTAGCAATCAGCCCCAGCATTTT. It encodes CASKASNQPQHF.

V is TRBV9 and J is TRBJ2-5, with 8 bases that match TRBD1. The J segment lost 8 bases and the V segment lost 3 bases, leaving 9 bases of the junction unmatched. Germline values: CDR1 SGDLS, CDR2 YYNGEE. The CDR3 consists of 14 residues. The CDR3: CASSARQGMDTQYF. CDR3 sequence (DNA): TGTGCCAGCAGCGCCAGACAGGGGATGGATACCCAGTACTTC.

The table lists this clonotype with a few counts. The chain has TRBV20-1 and TRBJ2-5; possibly TRBD1 for D (6 bases). The CDR3 extends over 13 amino acids. V lost 8 bases, J lost 5 bases, and 18 bases lay in between. Germline assignment: CDR1 DFQATT and CDR2 SNEGSKA (reference sequence). DNA of the CDR3: TGCAGTACCGCATCGGGACACAGGGAGACCCAGTACTTC. The encoded protein is CSTASGHRETQYF.

At least ten counts were recorded for this clonotype. The CDR3 here is CASSEDYRSYTF. For the CDR3, the DNA is TGTGCCAGCAGTGAAGATTACAGAAGCTACACCTTC. The chain couples TRBV25-1 to TRBJ1-2, with no clear D. Germline CDR1 MGHDK, CDR2 SYGVNS. This CDR3 spans 12 amino acids. Trimming pared 2 bases from V and 9 bases from J, leaving 10 bases between.

This clonotype appeared many times. The chain is built from TRBV6-5 and TRBJ2-1, with D possibly TRBD1 on 5 matching bases. Trimming removed 4 bases from V and 0 bases from J, with 10 bases in between. Germline lookup yields CDR1 MNHEY and CDR2 SVGAGI. The CDR3 is 15 residues long. Here the CDR3 reads CASSSQGSSYNEQFF. CDR3 sequence (DNA): TGTGCCAGCAGTTCTCAGGGAAGCTCCTACAATGAGCAGTTCTTC.

This clonotype has a count of ten or more. The V call is TRBV10-2, the J call TRBJ1-5, with 10 bases that match TRBD1. The CDR3 runs 14 residues. With V trimmed by 3 bases and J by 6 bases, 2 bases remained unmatched. The germline V gene encodes CDR1 WSHSY and CDR2 SAAADI. The CDR3 is CASSDRTGGQPQHF. DNA for the CDR3: TGCGCCAGCAGTGATCGGACAGGGGGTCAGCCCCAGCATTTT.

In this sample, this clonotype turned up a few times. The chain couples TRBV5-1 to TRBJ1-6, with 7 bases matching TRBD1. Trimming at V came to 2 bases and at J to 5 bases, leaving 7 bases not matched to a gene. This CDR3 spans 16 amino acids. Germline V gene sequence: CDR1 SGHRS, CDR2 YFSETQ. The CDR3 is CASSLIGGQHNSPLHF. The CDR3 DNA reads as TGCGCCAGCAGCTTAATTGGGGGACAGCATAATTCACCCCTCCACTTT.

This clonotype was recorded at least ten times. The V call is TRBV6-5, the J call TRBJ1-3; D not certain. The CDR3 has 11 amino acids. Per germline, CDR1 MNHEY and CDR2 SVGAGI. V lost 10 bases to trimming and J lost 4 bases, with 8 bases between them. The CDR3 nucleotides read TGTGCCACCATCAAGGGAAACACCATATATTTT. Its protein product is CATIKGNTIYF.

A single count supports this clonotype. V gene TRBV6-6 combines with J gene TRBJ2-5; possibly TRBD2 for D (6 bases). The V gene's germline CDR1 is MNHNY and CDR2 SVGAGI (reference sequence). The V and J ends lost 8 bases and 5 bases respectively, with 18 bases between them. This CDR3 is 14 amino acids long. The CDR3 nucleotides are TGTGCCAGCGTTAGCGCCGGGAGAGTGGAGACCCAGTACTTC. Its translation: CASVSAGRVETQYF.

This clonotype was recorded at least ten times. The rearrangement joins TRBV7-8 to TRBJ1-5; a weak D match, TRBD1 (5 bases). The CDR3 length is 16 residues. Germline CDR1 SGHVS, CDR2 FQNEAQ. V lost 1 base to trimming and J lost 4 bases, with 14 bases between them. DNA for the CDR3: TGTGCCAGCAGCTTAGAAGGGGCAGGCAGTAATCAGCCCCAGCATTTT. Encoded protein: CASSLEGAGSNQPQHF.

In nucleotides, the CDR3 is TGTGCCAGCTGCATGGAAAGTAGCTACGAGCAGTACTTC. This codes for CASCMESSYEQYF. The J gene is TRBJ2-7, the V gene TRBV5-6; D uncertain. The V gene's germline CDR1 is SGHDT and CDR2 YYEEEE. V was shortened by 7 bases and J by 3 bases, with 14 bases between the two germline ends. The CDR3 contains 13 residues.

This clonotype was counted ten times or more. The genes are TRBV19 and TRBJ2-7, with no clear D. V lost 4 bases to trimming and J lost 0 bases, with 7 bases between them. The CDR3 length is 13 residues. Looked up from germline, CDR1 is LNHDA and CDR2 is SQIVND (reference sequence). CDR3 loop: CASSKTSSYEQYF. The CDR3 DNA reads TGTGCCAGTAGTAAGACCAGCTCCTACGAGCAGTACTTC.